The rows below give T cell receptor beta chains drawn from one sample of a study of blood T cell repertoires in COVID-19. Here immunoSEQ multiplex PCR was the method, and the copy in TCRdb shows in-frame clones only, minus some. The table lists about 74,000 clones, 84% of them singletons. The sample comprised peripheral blood. These receptors were taken from a man between 65 and 85 years old with acute or convalescent COVID-19. Each CDR3 is given with its conserved first and last residue. D genes are given only for firm matches. Part of the rows lack a size; the others show once, few, many or a class for expanded clones.

DNA: TGTGCCAGCAGTTCCAGGGAAGGCTCACCCCTCCACTTT; CDR3: CASSSREGSPLHF; J: TRBJ1-6; D: .; size: few; V: TRBV6-6
DNA: TGCAGTGCTACAGGGACTGGTGGCTACACCTTC; CDR3: CSATGTGGYTF; J: TRBJ1-2; D: .; size: .; V: TRBV20-1
DNA: TGTGCCACCAGCAGAGCCGGTTTGAATACCGATGGCTACACCTTC; CDR3: CATSRAGLNTDGYTF; J: TRBJ1-2; D: .; size: .; V: TRBV15
DNA: TGTGCCAGCAGTCAGGGGGCGCAGAATGAAAAACTGTTTTTT; CDR3: CASSQGAQNEKLFF; J: TRBJ1-4; D: TRBD1; size: .; V: TRBV2
DNA: TGCAGCGTTCAACAGGGTCACGAGCAGTACTTC; CDR3: CSVQQGHEQYF; J: TRBJ2-7; D: .; size: .; V: TRBV29-1
DNA: TGTGCCAGCAGCTTACGGGGGGCCACTGAAGCTTTCTTT; CDR3: CASSLRGATEAFF; J: TRBJ1-1; D: .; size: .; V: TRBV7-2
DNA: TGTGCCAGCTCCTATGGACAGAACTATGGCTACACCTTC; CDR3: CASSYGQNYGYTF; J: TRBJ1-2; D: .; size: few; V: TRBV18
DNA: TGTGCCAGCAGCTCCCGGGACAGGTTCGACTATGGCTACACCTTC; CDR3: CASSSRDRFDYGYTF; J: TRBJ1-2; D: TRBD1; size: few; V: TRBV7-9
DNA: TGTGCCAGTAACCTAGCGGGGGGGCCGGGTGAGCAGTTCTTC; CDR3: CASNLAGGPGEQFF; J: TRBJ2-1; D: TRBD2; size: few; V: TRBV19
DNA: TGTGCCAGCAGTTCCGGGACAGCGTGGGGCACAGATACGCAGTATTTT; CDR3: CASSSGTAWGTDTQYF; J: TRBJ2-3; D: TRBD1; size: .; V: TRBV27
DNA: TGTGCCAGCAGCTTACCAGGGAAGCCCCAGCATTTT; CDR3: CASSLPGKPQHF; J: TRBJ1-5; D: .; size: once; V: TRBV7-9
DNA: TGCAGCGTTGAAAAGAGGGAGAGGGGCACAGATACGCAGTATTTT; CDR3: CSVEKRERGTDTQYF; J: TRBJ2-3; D: .; size: .; V: TRBV29-1
DNA: TGTGCCAGCTCAACCGCCGGGACTAGTGTGTACGAGCAGTACTTC; CDR3: CASSTAGTSVYEQYF; J: TRBJ2-7; D: TRBD2; size: .; V: TRBV18
DNA: TGTGCCACCAGTGATCACCGGACTAGCGGGAGTGGGGAAAACATTCAGTACTTC; CDR3: CATSDHRTSGSGENIQYF; J: TRBJ2-4; D: TRBD2; size: .; V: TRBV24-1
DNA: TGTGCCAGCAGGATACAGCACTCCTATAATTCACCCCTCCACTTT; CDR3: CASRIQHSYNSPLHF; J: TRBJ1-6; D: .; size: .; V: TRBV6-4
DNA: TGTGCCAGCAGTTCGGGGGGGAACCGTGAAGCTTTCTTT; CDR3: CASSSGGNREAFF; J: TRBJ1-1; D: .; size: .; V: TRBV28
DNA: TGCGCCAGCGGCCTCTCGCCTCTAGCGACAGATACGCAGTATTTT; CDR3: CASGLSPLATDTQYF; J: TRBJ2-3; D: .; size: .; V: TRBV5-1
DNA: TGTGCCAGCAGCCATGTCCAGGGTTTTCAGTACTTC; CDR3: CASSHVQGFQYF; J: TRBJ2-7; D: .; size: once; V: TRBV3-1/TRBV3-2
DNA: TGTGCCAGCAGCAGGGGCTACAATGAGCAGTTCTTC; CDR3: CASSRGYNEQFF; J: TRBJ2-1; D: .; size: .; V: TRBV12-3/TRBV12-4
DNA: TGTGCCAGCAGTTTACGACTAGCGGGGTTCTGGGCCTACGAGCAGTACTTC; CDR3: CASSLRLAGFWAYEQYF; J: TRBJ2-7; D: TRBD2; size: once; V: TRBV28
DNA: TGTGCCAGCAGCTTTTCCTCGACAGGTTACGAGCAGTACTTC; CDR3: CASSFSSTGYEQYF; J: TRBJ2-7; D: .; size: once; V: TRBV7-8
DNA: TGTGCCAGCAGTTTAGGGGCAGACGCCTATGGCTACACCTTC; CDR3: CASSLGADAYGYTF; J: TRBJ1-2; D: .; size: .; V: TRBV28
DNA: TGTGCCAGCAGCTTGACAGGGAATGGCTACACCTTC; CDR3: CASSLTGNGYTF; J: TRBJ1-2; D: .; size: once; V: TRBV5-6
DNA: TGTGCCAGCAGTCAGGGTTACAATGAGCAGTTCTTC; CDR3: CASSQGYNEQFF; J: TRBJ2-1; D: .; size: .; V: TRBV6-2/TRBV6-3
DNA: TGTGCCAGCAGGCCACCGGGGCGGGAGCAGCCCCAGCATTTT; CDR3: CASRPPGREQPQHF; J: TRBJ1-5; D: .; size: .; V: TRBV6-5
DNA: TGTGCCAGCAGCCCCTGGAGGGAGGATTCACCCCTCCACTTT; CDR3: CASSPWREDSPLHF; J: TRBJ1-6; D: .; size: few; V: TRBV6-5
DNA: TGTGCCAGCCTCCCGCCGGGTACAGATACGCAGTATTTT; CDR3: CASLPPGTDTQYF; J: TRBJ2-3; D: .; size: .; V: TRBV25-1
DNA: TGCGCCAGCAGCGCTTCCACACTGGGGGCGCGGGAGACCCAGTACTTC; CDR3: CASSASTLGARETQYF; J: TRBJ2-5; D: .; size: .; V: TRBV5-1
DNA: TGCAGTGCGGGACTAGAAGATACGCAGTATTTT; CDR3: CSAGLEDTQYF; J: TRBJ2-3; D: TRBD2; size: once; V: TRBV20-1
DNA: TGTGCCATCAGTGAGGTTCTACAGGGCACTGAAGCTTTCTTT; CDR3: CAISEVLQGTEAFF; J: TRBJ1-1; D: .; size: .; V: TRBV10-3
DNA: TGCGCCAGCAGCTTGGCCGACAGGATGAACACCGGGGAGCTGTTTTTT; CDR3: CASSLADRMNTGELFF; J: TRBJ2-2; D: .; size: once; V: TRBV5-1
DNA: TGCGCCAGCAGCAAGGAACCCCAGGGTTACTATGGCTACACCTTC; CDR3: CASSKEPQGYYGYTF; J: TRBJ1-2; D: .; size: .; V: TRBV4-1
DNA: TGCGCCAGCAGTGTAACAGGGGTCGACGAGCAGTACTTC; CDR3: CASSVTGVDEQYF; J: TRBJ2-7; D: TRBD1; size: few; V: TRBV10-1
DNA: TGTGCCAGTGAGGGACAGAGCTACAATGAGCAGTTCTTC; CDR3: CASEGQSYNEQFF; J: TRBJ2-1; D: TRBD1; size: .; V: TRBV19
DNA: TGTGCCAGCAGCGTAGTTGCTAGCGGGTCGGTGGCCCAGTACTTC; CDR3: CASSVVASGSVAQYF; J: TRBJ2-5; D: TRBD2; size: .; V: TRBV9
DNA: TGTGCCAGCATGCGGAACAGGGCGGAAGGCTACACCTTC; CDR3: CASMRNRAEGYTF; J: TRBJ1-2; D: .; size: once; V: TRBV5-8
DNA: TGTGCCAGCAGTGGACAGGGACTGCTATCGGGCGGCTACACCTTC; CDR3: CASSGQGLLSGGYTF; J: TRBJ1-2; D: TRBD1; size: .; V: TRBV27
DNA: TGTGCCAGCAGCTTGGGAACGCCGGGTTATGAGCAGTTCTTC; CDR3: CASSLGTPGYEQFF; J: TRBJ2-1; D: .; size: .; V: TRBV5-4
DNA: TGTGCCAGCAGCCCCCGACTCTCCTTGAATGAAAAACTGTTTTTT; CDR3: CASSPRLSLNEKLFF; J: TRBJ1-4; D: .; size: .; V: TRBV7-2
DNA: TGTGCCAGTAGTGCAGGTTTGGAGACCCAGTACTTC; CDR3: CASSAGLETQYF; J: TRBJ2-5; D: .; size: .; V: TRBV19